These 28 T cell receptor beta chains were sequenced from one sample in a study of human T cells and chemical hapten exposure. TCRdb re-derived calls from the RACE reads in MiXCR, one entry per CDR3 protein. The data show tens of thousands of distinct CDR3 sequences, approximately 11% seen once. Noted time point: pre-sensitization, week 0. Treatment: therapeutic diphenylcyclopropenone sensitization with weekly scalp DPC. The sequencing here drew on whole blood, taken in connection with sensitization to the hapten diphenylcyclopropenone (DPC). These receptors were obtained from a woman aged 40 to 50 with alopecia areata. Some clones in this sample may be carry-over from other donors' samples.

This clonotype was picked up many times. DNA of the CDR3: TGTGCCAGCAGCCGGAACAGGGCCCTCACCGGGGAGCTGTTTTTT. Translation: CASSRNRALTGELFF. The V and J genes are TRBV7-2 and TRBJ2-2; tentatively, D is TRBD1 (6 bases). Germline CDR1 SGHTA, CDR2 FQGNSA. Trimming took 5 bases from V and 4 from J, leaving 14 bases between them. The CDR3 is 15 amino acids.

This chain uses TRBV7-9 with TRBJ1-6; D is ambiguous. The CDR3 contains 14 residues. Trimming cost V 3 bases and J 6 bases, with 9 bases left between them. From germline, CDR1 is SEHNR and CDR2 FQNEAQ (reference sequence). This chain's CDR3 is CASSFGWSNSPLHF. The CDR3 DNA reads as TGTGCCAGCAGCTTCGGGTGGTCTAATTCACCCCTCCACTTT.

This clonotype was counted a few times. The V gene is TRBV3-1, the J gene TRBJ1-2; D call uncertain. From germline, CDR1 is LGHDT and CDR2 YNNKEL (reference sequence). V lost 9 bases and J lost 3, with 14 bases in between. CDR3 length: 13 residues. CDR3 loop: CASSPKAYYGYTF. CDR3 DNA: TGTGCCAGTTCCCCCAAGGCCTACTATGGCTACACCTTC.

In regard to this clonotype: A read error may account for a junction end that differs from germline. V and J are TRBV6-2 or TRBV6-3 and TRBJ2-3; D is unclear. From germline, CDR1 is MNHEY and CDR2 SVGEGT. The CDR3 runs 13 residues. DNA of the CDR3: TGTACCAGCAGTTACTCGAAAATAGATACGCAGTATTTT. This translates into CTSSYSKIDTQYF.

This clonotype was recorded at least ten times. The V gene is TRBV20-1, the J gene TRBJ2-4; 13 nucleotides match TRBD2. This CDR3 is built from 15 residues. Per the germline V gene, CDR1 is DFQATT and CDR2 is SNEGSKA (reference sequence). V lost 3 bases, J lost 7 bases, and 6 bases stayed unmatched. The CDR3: CSASGLAGADNIQYF. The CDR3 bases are TGCAGTGCTAGTGGACTAGCGGGAGCGGATAACATTCAGTACTTC.

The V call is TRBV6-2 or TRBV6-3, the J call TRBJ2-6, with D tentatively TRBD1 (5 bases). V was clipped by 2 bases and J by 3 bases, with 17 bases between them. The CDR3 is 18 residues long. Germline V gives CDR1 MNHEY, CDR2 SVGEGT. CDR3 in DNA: TGTGCCAGCAGTTACATAGACAGTCGAAGGATTGGGGCCAACGTCCTGACTTTC. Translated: CASSYIDSRRIGANVLTF.

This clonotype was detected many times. CDR3 nucleotide sequence: TGTGCCAGCAAGGGTGGGACAGGTGGTGAAAAACTGTTTTTT. Amino acid sequence: CASKGGTGGEKLFF. The V call is TRBV6-5, the J call TRBJ1-4; 8 bases line up with TRBD1. Trimming took 7 bases from V and 7 from J; bases not matched to a gene: 8. Germline CDR1 reads MNHEY; CDR2 reads SVGAGI. The CDR3 runs to 14 residues.

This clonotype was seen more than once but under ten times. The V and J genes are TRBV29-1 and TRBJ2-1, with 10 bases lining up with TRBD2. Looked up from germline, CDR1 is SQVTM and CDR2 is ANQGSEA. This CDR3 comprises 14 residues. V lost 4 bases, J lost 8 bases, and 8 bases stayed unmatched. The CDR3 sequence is CSVVGAGGRDEQFF. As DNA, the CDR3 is TGCAGCGTTGTCGGAGCGGGGGGGCGCGATGAGCAGTTCTTC.

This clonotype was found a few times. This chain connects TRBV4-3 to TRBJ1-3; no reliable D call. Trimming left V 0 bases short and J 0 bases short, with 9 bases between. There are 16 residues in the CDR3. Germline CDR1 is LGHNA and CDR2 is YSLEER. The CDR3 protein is CASSQDPASSGNTIYF. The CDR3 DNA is TGCGCCAGCAGCCAAGACCCGGCTTCCTCTGGAAACACCATATATTTT.

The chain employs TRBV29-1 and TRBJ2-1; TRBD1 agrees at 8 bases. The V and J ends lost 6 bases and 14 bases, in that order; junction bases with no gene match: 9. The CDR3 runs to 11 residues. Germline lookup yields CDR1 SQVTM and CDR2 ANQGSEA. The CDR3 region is CSVHQGATEFF. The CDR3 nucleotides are TGCAGCGTGCATCAGGGGGCGACGGAGTTCTTC.

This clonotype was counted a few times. The CDR3 coding sequence is TGTGCCAGCTCACCGCTTGCAGACAATGAGCAGTTCTTC. It yields the protein CASSPLADNEQFF. The chain joins TRBV18 to TRBJ2-1, with unresolved D. Trimming removed 3 bases at V and 5 bases at J, with 8 bases between. The CDR3 consists of 13 residues. Per the germline V gene, CDR1 is KGHSH and CDR2 is LQKENI.

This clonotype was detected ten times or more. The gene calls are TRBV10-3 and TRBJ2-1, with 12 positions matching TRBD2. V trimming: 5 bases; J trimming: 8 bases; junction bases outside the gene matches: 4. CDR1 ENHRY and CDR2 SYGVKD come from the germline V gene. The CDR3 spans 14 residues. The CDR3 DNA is TGTGCCATCAGTCCTAGCGGGGGGGGAGATGAGCAGTTCTTC. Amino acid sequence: CAISPSGGGDEQFF.

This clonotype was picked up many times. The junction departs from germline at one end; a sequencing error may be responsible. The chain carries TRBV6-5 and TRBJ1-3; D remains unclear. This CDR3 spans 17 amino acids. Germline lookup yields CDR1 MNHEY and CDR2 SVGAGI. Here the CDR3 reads CASSYLPRRSSENTIYF. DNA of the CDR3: TGTGCCAGCAGTTACCTTCCCCGCAGGAGCTCTGAAAACACCATATATTTT.

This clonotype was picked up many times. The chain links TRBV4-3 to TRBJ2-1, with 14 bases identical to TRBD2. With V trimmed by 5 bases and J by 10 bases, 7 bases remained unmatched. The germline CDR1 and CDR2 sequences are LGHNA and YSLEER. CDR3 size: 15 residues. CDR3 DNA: TGCGCCAGCAGCGAGGGACTAGCGGGAGCGAGGGAGCAGTTCTTC. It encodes CASSEGLAGAREQFF.

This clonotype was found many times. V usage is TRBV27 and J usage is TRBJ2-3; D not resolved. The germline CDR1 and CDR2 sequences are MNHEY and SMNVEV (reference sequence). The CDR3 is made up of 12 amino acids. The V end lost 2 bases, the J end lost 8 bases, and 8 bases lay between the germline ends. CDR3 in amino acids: CASSLRAGTQYF. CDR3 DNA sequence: TGTGCCAGCAGTTTACGGGCCGGTACGCAGTATTTT.

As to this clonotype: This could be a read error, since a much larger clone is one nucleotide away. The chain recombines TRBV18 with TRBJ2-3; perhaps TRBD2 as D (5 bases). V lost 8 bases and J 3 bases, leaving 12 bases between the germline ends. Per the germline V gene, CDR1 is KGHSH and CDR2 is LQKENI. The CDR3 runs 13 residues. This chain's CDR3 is CASRGSQTDTQYF. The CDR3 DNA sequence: TGTGCCAGCCGCGGGTCGCAGACAGATACGCAGTATTTT.

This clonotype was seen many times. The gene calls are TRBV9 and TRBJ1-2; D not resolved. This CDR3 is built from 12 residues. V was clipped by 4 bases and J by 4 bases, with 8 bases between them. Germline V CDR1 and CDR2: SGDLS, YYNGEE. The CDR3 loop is CASSRQSYGYTF. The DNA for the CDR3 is TGTGCCAGCAGCCGACAAAGCTATGGCTACACCTTC.

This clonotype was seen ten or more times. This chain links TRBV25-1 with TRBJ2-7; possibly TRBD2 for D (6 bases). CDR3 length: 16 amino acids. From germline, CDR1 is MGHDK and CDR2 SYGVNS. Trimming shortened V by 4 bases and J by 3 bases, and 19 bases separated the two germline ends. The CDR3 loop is CASSGSGRYGGYEQYF. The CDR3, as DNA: TGTGCCAGCAGTGGTTCGGGCCGGTACGGGGGCTACGAGCAGTACTTC.

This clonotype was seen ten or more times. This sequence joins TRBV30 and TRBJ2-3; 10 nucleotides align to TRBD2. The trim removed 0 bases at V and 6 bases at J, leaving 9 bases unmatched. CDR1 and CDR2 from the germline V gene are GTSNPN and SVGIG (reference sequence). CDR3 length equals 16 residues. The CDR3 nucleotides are TGTGCCTGGAGTGTACCGGGGGCTAGCGGGAGTGATACGCAGTATTTT. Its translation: CAWSVPGASGSDTQYF.

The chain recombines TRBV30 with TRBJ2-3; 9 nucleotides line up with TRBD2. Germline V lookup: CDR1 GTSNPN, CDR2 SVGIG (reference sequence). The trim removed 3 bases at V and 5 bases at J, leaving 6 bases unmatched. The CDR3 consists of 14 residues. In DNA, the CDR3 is TGTGCCTGGAGCTCTAGCGGGGCGGGAGATACGCAGTATTTT. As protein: CAWSSSGAGDTQYF.

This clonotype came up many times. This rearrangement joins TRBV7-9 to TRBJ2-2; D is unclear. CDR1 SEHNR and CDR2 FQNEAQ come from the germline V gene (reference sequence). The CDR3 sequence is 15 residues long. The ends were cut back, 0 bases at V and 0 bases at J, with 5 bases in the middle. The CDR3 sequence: CASSLASANTGELFF. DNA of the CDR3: TGTGCCAGCAGCTTAGCCAGCGCGAACACCGGGGAGCTGTTTTTT.

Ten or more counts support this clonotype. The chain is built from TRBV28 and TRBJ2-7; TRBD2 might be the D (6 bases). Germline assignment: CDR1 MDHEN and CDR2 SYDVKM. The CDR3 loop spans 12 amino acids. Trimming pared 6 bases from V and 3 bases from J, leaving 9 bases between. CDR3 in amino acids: CASRPGLYEQYF. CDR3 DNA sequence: TGTGCCAGCAGACCGGGACTCTACGAGCAGTACTTC.

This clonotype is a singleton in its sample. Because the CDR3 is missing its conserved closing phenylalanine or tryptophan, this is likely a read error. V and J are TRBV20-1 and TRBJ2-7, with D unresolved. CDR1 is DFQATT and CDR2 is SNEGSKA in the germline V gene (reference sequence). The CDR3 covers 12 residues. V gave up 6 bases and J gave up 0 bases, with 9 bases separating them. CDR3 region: CSAPRSSYEQYL. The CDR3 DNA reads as TGCAGTGCCCCCCGGAGCTCCTACGAGCAGTACCTC.

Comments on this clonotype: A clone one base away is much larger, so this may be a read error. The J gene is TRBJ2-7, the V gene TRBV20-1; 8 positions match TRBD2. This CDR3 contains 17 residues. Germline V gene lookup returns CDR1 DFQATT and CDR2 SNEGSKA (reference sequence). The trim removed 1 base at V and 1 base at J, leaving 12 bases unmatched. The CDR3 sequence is CSARAIDYPGGSYEQYF. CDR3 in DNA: TGCAGTGCTAGAGCAATCGACTATCCGGGAGGGTCCTACGAGCAGTACTTC.

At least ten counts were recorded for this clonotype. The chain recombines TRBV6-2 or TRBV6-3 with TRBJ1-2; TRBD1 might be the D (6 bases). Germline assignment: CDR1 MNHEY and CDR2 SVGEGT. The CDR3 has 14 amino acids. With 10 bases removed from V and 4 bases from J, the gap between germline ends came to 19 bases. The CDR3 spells CANPRHRVVYGYTF. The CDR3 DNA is TGTGCCAACCCCCGCCACAGGGTTGTCTATGGCTACACCTTC.

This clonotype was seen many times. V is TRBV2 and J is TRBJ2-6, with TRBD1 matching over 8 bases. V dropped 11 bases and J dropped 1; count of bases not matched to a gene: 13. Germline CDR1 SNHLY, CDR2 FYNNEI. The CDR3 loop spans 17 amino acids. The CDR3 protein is CAGTDRVPGSGANVLTF. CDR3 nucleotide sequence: TGTGCCGGTACGGACAGGGTTCCCGGGTCTGGGGCCAACGTCCTGACTTTC.

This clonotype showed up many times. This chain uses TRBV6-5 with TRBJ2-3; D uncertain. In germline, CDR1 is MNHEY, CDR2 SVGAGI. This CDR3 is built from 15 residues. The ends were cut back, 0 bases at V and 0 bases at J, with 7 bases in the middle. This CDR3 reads CASSYSMSSTDTQYF. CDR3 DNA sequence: TGTGCCAGCAGTTACTCGATGTCGAGCACAGATACGCAGTATTTT.

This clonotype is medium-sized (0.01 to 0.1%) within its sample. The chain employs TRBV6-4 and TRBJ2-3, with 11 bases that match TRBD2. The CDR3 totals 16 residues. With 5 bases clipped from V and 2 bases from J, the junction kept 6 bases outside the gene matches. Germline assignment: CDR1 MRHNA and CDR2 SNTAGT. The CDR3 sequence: CASSLTSGGNTDTQYF. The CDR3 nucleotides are TGTGCCAGCAGTTTAACTAGCGGGGGTAACACAGATACGCAGTATTTT.